What follows are 20 T cell receptor beta chains derived from one specimen sequenced in a study of T cells in Graves' hyperthyroidism and ophthalmopathy. Amplification of TCR beta CDR3 regions used RNA as the template. The HTBI primer set was used in a first-round RT-PCR of the TCR CDR3. TCRdb re-derived calls from the multiplex PCR reads in MiXCR, one entry per CDR3 protein. The sample has roughly 350,000 distinct CDR3 sequences, roughly 14% seen once. The sequencing sample was made of blood. Receptors originate from a woman in her 30s with Graves' ophthalmopathy.

This clonotype was observed many times. CDR3 amino acids: CATTDRNVKPQHF. The CDR3, as DNA: TGTGCCACGACTGACAGGAACGTCAAGCCCCAGCATTTT. This chain links TRBV24-1 with TRBJ1-5, with D perhaps matching TRBD1 (6 bases). Trimming took off 10 bases at V and 8 bases at J, with 17 bases between the two ends. Germline V CDR1 and CDR2: KGHDR, SFDVKD. The CDR3 consists of 13 residues.

Points on this clonotype: A much larger clone lies one base from this, so it may be a read error. This chain connects TRBV12-3 or TRBV12-4 to TRBJ2-4; D gene ambiguous. V lost 4 bases, J lost 9 bases, and 10 bases lay in between. The CDR3 length is 12 residues. DNA of the CDR3: TGTGCCAGCAGTTCCGACTTAAGCATTCAGTACTTC. Residues: CASSSDLSIQYF.

In this sample, this clonotype turned up a few times. J is TRBJ1-2 and V is TRBV6-1; 10 bases are shared with TRBD1. V was clipped by 6 bases and J by 7 bases; unmatched bases: 26. Germline CDR1 is MNHNS and CDR2 is SASEGT. The CDR3 runs to 20 residues. CDR3 DNA sequence: TGTGCCAGCAGGCCCCTTTCTAGAGGGGGACAGGGGTCTAGTATTAGTGGCTACACCTTC. This codes for CASRPLSRGGQGSSISGYTF.

At least ten counts were recorded for this clonotype. V usage is TRBV30 and J usage is TRBJ2-2, with D perhaps TRBD2 (5 bases). Germline CDR1 is GTSNPN and CDR2 is SVGIG (reference sequence). The CDR3 contains 15 residues. The V end lost 4 bases, the J end lost 0 bases, and 12 bases lay between the germline ends. The CDR3 coding sequence is TGTGCCTGGATCGGAGGCGAGGCGAACACCGGGGAGCTGTTTTTT. This sequence encodes CAWIGGEANTGELFF.

This clonotype appeared many times. This rearrangement joins TRBV6-5 to TRBJ2-3; 9 bases map to TRBD2. Germline assignment: CDR1 MNHEY and CDR2 SVGAGI. V was pared by 0 bases and J by 7 bases, with 11 bases of the junction left unmatched. The CDR3 runs 17 residues. This CDR3 is CASSYSASSGGLNTQYF. CDR3 DNA: TGTGCCAGCAGTTACTCGGCCTCCAGCGGGGGGCTAAATACGCAGTATTTT.

This clonotype came up many times. The CDR3 sequence: CASSGGGPYEQYF. The DNA for the CDR3 is TGTGCCAGCAGTGGGGGGGGACCCTACGAGCAGTACTTC. This chain connects TRBV2 to TRBJ2-7; 7 nucleotides agree with TRBD2. With 4 bases clipped from V and 2 bases from J, the junction kept 2 bases outside the gene matches. Germline V gene sequence: CDR1 SNHLY, CDR2 FYNNEI. The CDR3 totals 13 residues.

In this sample, this clonotype turned up many times. The chain is built from TRBV2 and TRBJ2-3; 14 positions agree with TRBD2. Germline-derived CDR1 and CDR2 are SNHLY and FYNNEI. CDR3 length equals 17 residues. The junction had 6 bases not matched to a gene; V was cut back by 6 bases and J by 1 base. The CDR3 region has the DNA TGTGCCAGCAGGAGACTAGCGGGGGGGCTCCGCACAGATACGCAGTATTTT. Its translation: CASRRLAGGLRTDTQYF.

This clonotype was observed at least ten times. The chain carries TRBV28 and TRBJ2-4, with TRBD2 matching 8 bases. Unmatched junction bases numbered 10, after V lost 3 bases and J lost 6 bases. The CDR3 length is 16 residues. Germline assignment: CDR1 MDHEN and CDR2 SYDVKM. CDR3 sequence reads: CASSFVSGGAPNIQYF. Written as DNA, the CDR3 is TGTGCCAGCAGTTTTGTTTCGGGGGGGGCCCCAAACATTCAGTACTTC.

The gene calls are TRBV2 and TRBJ2-1; 8 bases line up with TRBD1. The junction had 16 bases not matched to a gene; V was cut back by 5 bases and J by 7 bases. This CDR3 comprises 17 residues. Germline V CDR1 and CDR2: SNHLY, FYNNEI. The CDR3 region has the DNA TGTGCCAGCAGTTACTTTATAATAGGACAGGGTAGTAATGAGCAGTTCTTC. Translating it yields CASSYFIIGQGSNEQFF. The full variable domain, in which reference TRBV2 and TRBJ2-1 provide the parts outside the CDR3, is EPEVTQTPSHQVTQMGQEVILRCVPISNHLYFYWYRQILGQKVEFLVSFYNNEISEKSEIFDDQFSVERPDGSNFTLKIRSTKLEDSAMYFCASSYFIIGQGSNEQFFGPGTRLTVL.

This clonotype appeared many times. The genes are TRBV12-3 or TRBV12-4 and TRBJ1-6; 8 bases match TRBD1. The CDR3 has 14 amino acids. V lost 6 bases and J lost 9; bases outside the gene matches: 7. CDR3 sequence: CASSVTGVGSPLHF. DNA of the CDR3: TGTGCCAGCAGCGTGACAGGGGTAGGTTCACCCCTCCACTTT.

This clonotype has at least ten counts. V and J are TRBV5-5 and TRBJ2-2; 11 nucleotides match TRBD2. The V gene's germline CDR1 is SGHKS and CDR2 YYEKEE (reference sequence). The CDR3 sequence is 16 residues long. The V and J ends lost 5 bases and 5 bases, in that order; junction bases with no gene match: 8. This chain's CDR3 is CASRVAGGRRTGELFF. The DNA for the CDR3 is TGTGCCAGCAGGGTAGCGGGGGGGCGACGGACCGGGGAGCTGTTTTTT.

This clonotype was counted ten times or more. CDR3 sequence (DNA): TGTGCCAGCAGCCCCCTAACCAATGAGCAGTTCTTC. It yields the protein CASSPLTNEQFF. The rearrangement links TRBV6-1 to TRBJ2-1; no definite D call. V dropped 6 bases and J dropped 6 bases, with 9 bases sitting between them. Looked up from germline, CDR1 is MNHNS and CDR2 is SASEGT. There are 12 residues in the CDR3.

This clonotype has at least ten counts. The rearrangement links TRBV12-3 or TRBV12-4 to TRBJ1-2; 7 bases line up with TRBD1. This CDR3 is 14 amino acids long. Trimming cost V 6 bases and J 0 bases; bases outside gene matches: 4. The CDR3 sequence is CASRRGQANYGYTF. CDR3 DNA: TGTGCCAGCAGGAGAGGACAGGCTAACTATGGCTACACCTTC.

This clonotype appeared many times. The chain is built from TRBV30 and TRBJ1-1; tentatively, D is TRBD1 (5 bases). CDR3 length equals 14 residues. Germline V gene lookup returns CDR1 GTSNPN and CDR2 SVGIG (reference sequence). Between the trimmed V and J ends, which lost 1 base and 0 bases, there was a span of 9 bases. The CDR3 DNA reads TGTGCCTGGAGTGAGGGACCGTTGAACACTGAAGCTTTCTTT. It specifies CAWSEGPLNTEAFF.

This clonotype was recorded at least ten times. The rearrangement uses TRBV20-1 and TRBJ2-3; no clear D. CDR3 size: 14 residues. Germline V gene lookup returns CDR1 DFQATT and CDR2 SNEGSKA (reference sequence). The V end was cut by 6 bases, the J end by 2 bases, with 15 bases between. CDR3 coding DNA: TGCAGTGCCCGTTTTTCTGGGCCCACAGATACGCAGTATTTT. It codes for CSARFSGPTDTQYF.

This clonotype was counted ten times or more. The chain couples TRBV6-6 to TRBJ2-7; 8 bases line up with TRBD1. Germline loops: CDR1 MNHNY, CDR2 SVGAGI (reference sequence). The CDR3 has 15 residues. After removal of 0 bases from V and 0 bases from J, the junction contained 1 base not matched to a gene. CDR3 sequence: CASSYSGTGSYEQYF. Written as DNA, the CDR3 is TGTGCCAGCAGTTACTCCGGGACAGGCTCCTACGAGCAGTACTTC.

This clonotype was found many times. J is TRBJ2-1 and V is TRBV29-1, with 8 bases lining up with TRBD1. The CDR3 is made up of 13 amino acids. V trimming: 6 bases; J trimming: 1 base; junction bases outside the gene matches: 2. Per the germline V gene, CDR1 is SQVTM and CDR2 is ANQGSEA. CDR3 region: CSVGQVSYNEQFF. CDR3 DNA sequence: TGCAGCGTGGGACAGGTTTCCTACAATGAGCAGTTCTTC.

The genes are TRBV6-2 or TRBV6-3 and TRBJ1-6; TRBD1 might be the D (6 bases). The V gene lost 6 bases and the J gene lost 2 bases, with 17 bases spanning the gap. Germline assignment: CDR1 MNHEY and CDR2 SVGEGT. This CDR3 is 17 amino acids long. The CDR3 loop reads CASSPLLGGAYNSPLHF. CDR3 DNA sequence: TGTGCCAGCAGCCCGCTCTTGGGGGGCGCCTATAATTCACCCCTCCACTTT.

CDR3 residues: CASSPGPPGYGYTF. In nucleotides, the CDR3 is TGTGCCAGCTCTCCTGGTCCCCCCGGCTATGGCTACACCTTC. The gene calls are TRBV18 and TRBJ1-2; D is ambiguous. Trimming stripped 6 bases from V and 4 bases from J, with 15 bases between. Germline V gene data show CDR1 as KGHSH and CDR2 as LQKENI. The CDR3 runs to 14 residues.

A few counts support this clonotype. The chain has TRBV6-2 or TRBV6-3 and TRBJ2-3; TRBD2 matches at 11 bases. Germline V gene lookup returns CDR1 MNHEY and CDR2 SVGEGT. J gave up 8 bases and V 10 bases, and 11 bases lay outside the gene matches. This CDR3 comprises 14 residues. CDR3 in DNA: TGTGCCATTAAGGGACTAGCGGAGGCGCGTACGCAGTATTTT. Protein product: CAIKGLAEARTQYF.